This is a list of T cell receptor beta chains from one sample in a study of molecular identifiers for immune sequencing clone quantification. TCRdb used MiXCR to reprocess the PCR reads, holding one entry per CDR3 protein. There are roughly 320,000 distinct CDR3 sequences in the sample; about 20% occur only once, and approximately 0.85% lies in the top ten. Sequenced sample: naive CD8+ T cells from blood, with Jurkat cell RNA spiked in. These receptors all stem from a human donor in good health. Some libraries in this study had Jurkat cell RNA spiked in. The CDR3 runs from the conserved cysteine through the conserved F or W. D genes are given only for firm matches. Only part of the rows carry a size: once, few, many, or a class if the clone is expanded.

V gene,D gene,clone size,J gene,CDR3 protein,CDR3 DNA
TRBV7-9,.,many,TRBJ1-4,CASSDNLAGGEKLFF,TGTGCCAGCAGCGACAACCTAGCAGGAGGTGAAAAACTGTTTTTT
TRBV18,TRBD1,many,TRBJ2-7,CASSPGTGNTYEQYF,TGTGCCAGCTCACCGGGGACAGGAAACACCTACGAGCAGTACTTC
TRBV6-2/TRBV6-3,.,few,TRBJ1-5,CASSYSMGSRGWGNQPQHF,TGTGCCAGCAGTTACTCGATGGGGTCGCGGGGCTGGGGCAATCAGCCCCAGCATTTT
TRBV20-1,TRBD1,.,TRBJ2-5,CSAGTGDGYQETQYF,TGCAGTGCCGGGACAGGGGACGGATACCAAGAGACCCAGTACTTC
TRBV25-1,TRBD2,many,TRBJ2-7,CASSEWEGLGEQYF,TGTGCCAGCAGTGAATGGGAGGGGTTGGGTGAGCAGTACTTC
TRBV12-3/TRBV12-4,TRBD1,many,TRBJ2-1,CASSRDSTTSSYNEQFF,TGTGCCAGCAGTCGGGACAGTACAACTAGCTCCTACAATGAGCAGTTCTTC
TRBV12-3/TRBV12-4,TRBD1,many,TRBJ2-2,CASSPGQTNTGELFF,TGTGCCAGCAGCCCGGGACAGACGAACACCGGGGAGCTGTTTTTT
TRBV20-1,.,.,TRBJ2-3,CSARDQRLGGTSTDTQYF,TGCAGTGCTAGAGATCAGAGACTAGGGGGCACAAGCACAGATACGCAGTATTTT
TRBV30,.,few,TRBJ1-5,CAWSAHFYQPQHF,TGTGCCTGGAGTGCCCATTTTTATCAGCCCCAGCATTTT
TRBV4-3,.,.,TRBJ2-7,CASSQSAGRSYEQYF,TGCGCCAGCAGCCAGTCGGCAGGGCGCTCCTACGAGCAGTACTTC
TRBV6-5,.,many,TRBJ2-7,CASSYDSRREQYF,TGTGCCAGCAGTTACGACAGTCGGCGGGAGCAGTACTTC
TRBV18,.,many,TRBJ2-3,CASSPDDLPDTQYF,TGTGCCAGCTCACCGGACGATTTACCAGATACGCAGTATTTT
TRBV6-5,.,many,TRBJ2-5,CASSYSSDEETQYF,TGTGCCAGCAGTTACTCGTCGGACGAAGAGACCCAGTACTTC
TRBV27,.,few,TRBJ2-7,CASSSLISSYEQYF,TGTGCCAGCAGTTCGTTGATTAGCTCCTACGAGCAGTACTTC
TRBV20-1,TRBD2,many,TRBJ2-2,CSAKHAGGSNTGELFF,TGCAGTGCTAAGCACGCGGGGGGATCGAACACCGGGGAGCTGTTTTTT
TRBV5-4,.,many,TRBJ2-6,CASSRGSSGANVLTF,TGTGCCAGCAGCCGAGGGAGCTCTGGGGCCAACGTCCTGACTTTC
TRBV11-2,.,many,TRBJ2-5,CASSFWGQSQETQYF,TGTGCCAGCAGCTTCTGGGGACAAAGCCAAGAGACCCAGTACTTC
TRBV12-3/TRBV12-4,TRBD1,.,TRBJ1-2,CASTTGGEGYTF,TGTGCCAGCACCACAGGGGGCGAGGGCTACACCTTC
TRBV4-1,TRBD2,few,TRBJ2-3,CASSPGLAGDTDTQYF,TGCGCCAGCAGCCCGGGACTAGCGGGGGACACAGATACGCAGTATTTT
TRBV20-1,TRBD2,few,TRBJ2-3,CSASGGGLTSTDTQYF,TGCAGTGCTAGTGGGGGGGGGTTGACTAGCACAGATACGCAGTATTTT
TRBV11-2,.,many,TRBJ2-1,CASSLVFGPAGAWNEQFF,TGTGCCAGCAGCTTAGTATTCGGCCCAGCGGGTGCCTGGAATGAGCAGTTCTTC
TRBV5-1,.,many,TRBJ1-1,CASSLRELRAEAFF,TGCGCCAGCAGCTTGAGGGAACTCCGCGCTGAAGCTTTCTTT
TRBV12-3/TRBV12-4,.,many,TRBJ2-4,CASSNGLAKNIQYF,TGTGCCAGCAGTAACGGACTAGCCAAAAACATTCAGTACTTC
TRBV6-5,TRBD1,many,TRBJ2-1,CASSYWTGPAYNEQFF,TGTGCCAGCAGTTACTGGACAGGTCCCGCCTACAATGAGCAGTTCTTC
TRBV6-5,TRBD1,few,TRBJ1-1,CASRPTGQGLAEAFF,TGTGCCAGCAGACCCACCGGACAGGGGCTCGCTGAAGCTTTCTTT
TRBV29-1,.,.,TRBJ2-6,CSVGVGNSGANVLTF,TGCAGCGTTGGAGTCGGGAACTCTGGGGCCAACGTCCTGACTTTC
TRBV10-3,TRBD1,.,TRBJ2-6,CAISEPGTGGLGANVLTF,TGTGCCATCAGTGAGCCGGGGACAGGGGGCCTTGGGGCCAACGTCCTGACTTTC
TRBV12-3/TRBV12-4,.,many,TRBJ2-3,CASSLTTSTDTQYF,TGTGCCAGCAGTTTAACTACCAGCACAGATACGCAGTATTTT
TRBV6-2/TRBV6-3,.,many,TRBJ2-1,CASSSGVNYNEQFF,TGTGCCAGCAGTTCGGGAGTTAACTACAATGAGCAGTTCTTC
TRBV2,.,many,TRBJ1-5,CASTEGGFQPQHF,TGTGCCAGCACCGAAGGGGGATTTCAGCCCCAGCATTTT
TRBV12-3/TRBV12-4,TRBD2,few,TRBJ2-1,CASRPGTSSYNEQFF,TGTGCCAGCAGGCCCGGGACTAGCTCCTACAATGAGCAGTTCTTC
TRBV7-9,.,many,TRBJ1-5,CASSSGGGHQPQHF,TGTGCCAGCAGCTCCGGCGGGGGGCATCAGCCCCAGCATTTT
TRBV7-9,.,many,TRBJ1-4,CASSLALPGTTNEKLFF,TGTGCCAGCAGCTTAGCGCTACCCGGGACCACCAATGAAAAACTGTTTTTT
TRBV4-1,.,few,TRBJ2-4,CASSQEGGRVAKNIQYF,TGCGCCAGCAGCCAGGAGGGGGGAAGAGTAGCCAAAAACATTCAGTACTTC
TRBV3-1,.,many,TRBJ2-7,CASSPPGAGEQYF,TGTGCCAGCAGTCCCCCGGGCGCGGGAGAGCAGTACTTC
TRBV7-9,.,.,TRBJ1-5,CASSSDDQPQHF,TGTGCCAGCAGCTCGGACGATCAACCCCAGCATTTT
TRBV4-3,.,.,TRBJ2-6,CASSPGLSGANVLTF,TGCGCCAGCAGCCCCGGACTCTCTGGGGCCAACGTCCTGACTTTC
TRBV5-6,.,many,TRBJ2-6,CASSLAGGGANVLTF,TGTGCCAGCAGCTTGGCAGGAGGTGGGGCCAACGTCCTGACTTTC
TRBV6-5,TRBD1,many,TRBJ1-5,CASSDRQGRAQPQHF,TGTGCCAGCAGTGACCGACAGGGTCGCGCTCAGCCCCAGCATTTT
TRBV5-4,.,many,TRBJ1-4,CASSPEEGGEKLFF,TGTGCCAGCAGCCCCGAGGAGGGAGGTGAAAAACTGTTTTTT
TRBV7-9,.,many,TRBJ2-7,CASSSGFEQYF,TGTGCCAGCAGCTCAGGGTTTGAGCAGTACTTC
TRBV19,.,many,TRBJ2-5,CASSIWTANQETQYF,TGTGCCAGTAGTATCTGGACAGCAAACCAAGAGACCCAGTACTTC
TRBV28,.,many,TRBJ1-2,CASTRQHSYGYTF,TGTGCCAGCACCAGACAGCACTCCTATGGCTACACCTTC
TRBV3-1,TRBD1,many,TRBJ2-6,CASTKTGLSSGANVLTF,TGTGCCAGCACCAAGACAGGGCTAAGCTCTGGGGCCAACGTCCTGACTTTC